This passage covers 20 T cell receptor beta chains from one sample sequenced in a study of cytomegalovirus exposure and HLA in healthy donors. Amplification used 60 Vbeta primers and 13 Jbeta primers. Repertoires were generated with immunoSEQ multiplex PCR, while TCRdb's copy carries only in-frame clones and drops some. Of roughly 130,000 clones in the sample, less than 80% are singletons; the top ten hold around 10%. The sequenced sample consisted of PBMCs. Every receptor here comes from a woman between 50 and 59 years old in good health and CMV-seropositive.

The chain employs TRBV4-3 and TRBJ2-3, with D hard to call. With 0 bases removed from V and 0 bases from J, the gap between germline ends came to 22 bases. This CDR3 region has 20 residues. Germline CDR1 and CDR2: LGHNA and YSLEER. The DNA for the CDR3 is TGCGCCAGCAGCCAAGAGGCGCGCCGCTTGCCTATGACTAGCACAGATACGCAGTATTTT. It encodes CASSQEARRLPMTSTDTQYF.

This clone has a single count. This chain links TRBV28 with TRBJ2-7; 8 nucleotides align to TRBD1. After removal of 7 bases from V and 0 bases from J, the junction contained 11 bases not matched to a gene. Germline CDR1 and CDR2: MDHEN and SYDVKM. CDR3 length: 16 amino acids. Written as DNA, the CDR3 is TGTGCCAGCAACCAGGAAAGGACAGGGTTCTCCTACGAGCAGTACTTC. Translating it yields CASNQERTGFSYEQYF.

The chain links TRBV25-1 to TRBJ2-5; 9 nucleotides align to TRBD1. The DNA end lines up better with TRBJ2-7; the J call may be wrong. CDR3 length: 14 amino acids. Germline lookup yields CDR1 MGHDK and CDR2 SYGVNS. The CDR3 sequence: CASSEYGTGREQYF. CDR3 DNA sequence: TGTGCCAGCAGTGAATATGGGACAGGGCGCGAGCAGTACTTC.

V is TRBV6-5 and J is TRBJ2-2, with unresolved D. Germline V lookup: CDR1 MNHEY, CDR2 SVGAGI. The CDR3 runs to 14 residues. V lost 8 bases and J 4 bases, leaving 14 bases between the germline ends. For the CDR3, the DNA is TGTGCCAGCGCCCAAGACCCGGGCACCGGGGAGCTGTTTTTT. Translation gives CASAQDPGTGELFF.

This clone was picked up one time. V gene TRBV7-2 combines with J gene TRBJ1-3; D might be TRBD1 (6 bases). The V gene's germline CDR1 is SGHTA and CDR2 FQGNSA. The CDR3 spans 17 residues. V gave up 5 bases and J gave up 4 bases, with 21 bases separating them. The CDR3 DNA sequence: TGTGCCAGCAGCCCCAGCCCCATTACAGGGAGCGGAAACACCATATATTTT. Its protein product is CASSPSPITGSGNTIYF.

The J gene is TRBJ2-6, the V gene TRBV5-1, with D hard to call. This CDR3 spans 18 amino acids. V shed 0 bases and J shed 0 bases, with 13 bases lying between them. Germline values: CDR1 SGHRS, CDR2 YFSETQ. CDR3 region: CASSLVSGTFSGANVLTF. DNA for the CDR3: TGCGCCAGCAGCTTGGTTTCAGGAACTTTCTCTGGGGCCAACGTCCTGACTTTC.

This chain joins TRBV7-6 and TRBJ1-1; a possible D gene is TRBD1 (5 bases). Per germline, CDR1 SGHVS and CDR2 FNYEAQ. The CDR3 covers 17 residues. V was shortened by 2 bases and J by 1 base, with 17 bases between the two germline ends. The CDR3 DNA reads as TGTGCCAGCAGCTTAAACTTAGACAGCCCCTCGAACACTGAAGCTTTCTTT. Translated: CASSLNLDSPSNTEAFF.

The chain is built from TRBV6-5 and TRBJ1-2, with 10 bases identical to TRBD1. Per germline, CDR1 MNHEY and CDR2 SVGAGI. This CDR3 is 16 amino acids long. V was clipped by 2 bases and J by 10 bases; unmatched bases: 13. The CDR3 DNA follows: TGTGCCAGCAGTTACGGCTCGACCGGGACAGGGGCCTTCTACACCTTC. Protein: CASSYGSTGTGAFYTF.

This chain's CDR3 is CASSSTSSYNEQFF. CDR3 sequence (DNA): TGTGCCAGCAGTTCCACAAGCTCCTACAATGAGCAGTTCTTC. The chain combines TRBV9 with TRBJ2-1, with D unclear. V was cut by 5 bases and J by 0 bases, with 9 bases left in between. The CDR3 covers 14 residues. CDR1 is SGDLS, CDR2 YYNGEE, per germline.

This clone was counted a few times. The chain uses TRBV30 and TRBJ1-1; D remains unclear. Germline-derived CDR1 and CDR2 are GTSNPN and SVGIG (reference sequence). The CDR3 extends over 13 amino acids. V lost 3 bases, J lost 3 bases, and 11 bases lay in between. This CDR3 reads CAWRLERDTEAFF. CDR3 in DNA: TGTGCCTGGAGACTGGAGCGGGACACTGAAGCTTTCTTT. Combining the CDR3 with reference TRBV30 and TRBJ1-1 gives the whole variable domain SQTIHQWPATLVQPVGSPLSLECTVEGTSNPNLYWYRQAAGRGLQLLFYSVGIGQISSEVPQNLSASRPQDRQFILSSKKLLLSDSGFYLCAWRLERDTEAFFGQGTRLTVV.

The chain employs TRBV18 and TRBJ2-7; 14 bases agree with TRBD2. Germline CDR1 and CDR2: KGHSH and LQKENI. The trim removed 3 bases at V and 5 bases at J, leaving 12 bases unmatched. The CDR3 runs 18 residues. In nucleotides, the CDR3 is TGTGCCAGCTCACCTAGAGGGACTAGCGGGGGAGCCATCCACGAGCAGTACTTC. Translated, it gives CASSPRGTSGGAIHEQYF.

The genes are TRBV7-2 and TRBJ2-1; the match to TRBD2 covers 9 bases. Germline CDR1 SGHTA, CDR2 FQGNSA. CDR3 length equals 15 residues. With 3 bases clipped from V and 10 bases from J, the junction kept 10 bases outside the gene matches. The CDR3 nucleotides are TGTGCCAGCAGCTTCGGCGGGGGGGCCATTGGGGAGCAGTTCTTC. Encoded protein: CASSFGGGAIGEQFF.

In its sample, this clone was seen once. The chain has TRBV28 and TRBJ2-7; D perhaps matches TRBD1 (5 bases). Trimming shortened V by 1 base and J by 2 bases, and 9 bases separated the two germline ends. Per germline, CDR1 MDHEN and CDR2 SYDVKM. The CDR3 contains 14 residues. CDR3 coding DNA: TGTGCCAGCAGTTTATATGCACAGGCCTACGAGCAGTACTTC. Translation: CASSLYAQAYEQYF.

V gene TRBV9 combines with J gene TRBJ2-3; TRBD1 matches 10 bases. V shed 4 bases and J 3 bases; nucleotides not matched to a gene: 11. Germline V CDR1 and CDR2: SGDLS, YYNGEE. The CDR3 is 17 amino acids. The DNA for the CDR3 is TGTGCCAGCAGCCAACGGGGGGGACAGGGGTTGACAGATACGCAGTATTTT. This gives the protein CASSQRGGQGLTDTQYF.

CDR3 amino acids: CASSEYQGSSYEQYF. CDR3 nucleotide sequence: TGTGCCAGCAGTGAATATCAGGGGTCCTCCTACGAGCAGTACTTC. The gene calls are TRBV6-1 and TRBJ2-7; D is possibly TRBD1 (6 bases). This CDR3 spans 15 amino acids. Trimming pared 2 bases from V and 0 bases from J, leaving 11 bases between. CDR1 is MNHNS, CDR2 SASEGT, per germline.

The genes are TRBV30 and TRBJ1-2; weak D call: TRBD1 (6 bases). Per the germline V gene, CDR1 is GTSNPN and CDR2 is SVGIG (reference sequence). Trimming took off 0 bases at V and 3 bases at J, with 11 bases between the two ends. The CDR3 runs 14 residues. CDR3 protein: CAWSVMGTYYGYTF. The DNA for the CDR3 is TGTGCCTGGAGTGTAATGGGGACATACTATGGCTACACCTTC.

The V and J genes are TRBV19 and TRBJ1-4, with TRBD1 as a possible D gene (5 bases). The CDR3 spans 16 residues. Per germline, CDR1 LNHDA and CDR2 SQIVND (reference sequence). Trimming removed 7 bases from V and 12 bases from J, with 27 bases in between. The chain's CDR3 is CASIYSTTGGRRELFF. In nucleotides, the CDR3 is TGTGCCAGTATCTATTCTACCACCGGGGGGAGGAGGGAACTGTTTTTT.

J is TRBJ2-3 and V is TRBV28; D unresolved. The CDR3 extends over 14 amino acids. V was pared by 2 bases and J by 5 bases, with 11 bases between. Germline CDR1 MDHEN, CDR2 SYDVKM. This CDR3 reads CASSLGGSGDTQYF. CDR3 bases: TGTGCCAGCAGTTTAGGTGGGTCGGGAGATACGCAGTATTTT.

This chain connects TRBV7-9 to TRBJ1-2; possibly TRBD1 for D (6 bases). Germline V gene lookup returns CDR1 SEHNR and CDR2 FQNEAQ (reference sequence). The CDR3 is made up of 17 amino acids. Trimming shortened V by 4 bases and J by 0 bases, and 18 bases separated the two germline ends. CDR3 nucleotides: TGTGCCAGCAGCTCCATCAGACAGGACCAAGCTAACTATGGCTACACCTTC. Amino acid sequence: CASSSIRQDQANYGYTF.

The J gene is TRBJ2-1, the V gene TRBV11-2; the match to TRBD2 covers 8 bases. The V gene's germline CDR1 is SGHAT and CDR2 FQNNGV. V lost 4 bases to trimming and J lost 10 bases; unmatched junction nucleotides: 6. This CDR3 has 13 amino acids. Written as DNA, the CDR3 is TGTGCCAGCAGCTCCCGGGGGGGCAGGGAGCAGTTCTTC. Its translation: CASSSRGGREQFF.